This T cell receptor (beta chain) is from a study of T cell responses to AZD1222 COVID-19 vaccine. General study results and limits: White British donors predominated, females outnumbered males, and clonal diversity was possibly underestimated. Receipt of two AZD1222 doses was followed by a rise in Spike-specific TCR breadth and depth. Variant regions that are unmutated are reportedly the target of nearly half of spike-specific TCRs.

Generated by immunoSEQ multiplex PCR, the TCRdb table keeps only in-frame clones and is missing some. The sample comprises roughly 140,000 clones, around 90% of which are singletons, and 1.9% rests with the top ten. Worth noting for this clone: Its specificity is unknown.

This receptor was taken from an adult who received the AZD1222 COVID-19 vaccine. The input for sequencing was peripheral blood, taken 28 days after the second AZD1222 dose.

For the CDR3, the DNA is TGTGCCAGCAGCTCCAACAGGGGGCATGGGTCACCCCTCCACTTT. This gives the protein CASSSNRGHGSPLHF. The rearrangement uses TRBV11-2 and TRBJ1-6, with 9 bases aligning to TRBD1. CDR3 length: 15 residues. The germline V gene has CDR1 SGHAT and CDR2 FQNNGV. Trimming cost V 4 bases and J 10 bases; bases outside gene matches: 8.